Below, 19 T cell receptor beta chains from the same sample are listed, as sequenced in a study of blood T cell repertoires in COVID-19. The protocol was immunoSEQ multiplex PCR, while the TCRdb copy is restricted to in-frame clones and leaves out a portion. The data hold 200,000 to 300,000 clones, with 84% observed a single time. Sequencing used peripheral blood. The receptors here all came from a human donor in a cohort sampled during active COVID-19.

The J gene is TRBJ2-7, the V gene TRBV6-5, with 8 bases lining up with TRBD1. The CDR3 is 14 residues long. Unmatched junction bases numbered 6, after V lost 6 bases and J lost 2 bases. The germline V gene encodes CDR1 MNHEY and CDR2 SVGAGI. CDR3 coding DNA: TGTGCCAGCAGAACCAGGGGGCCGCCCTACGAGCAGTACTTC. This gives the protein CASRTRGPPYEQYF.

The sample holds many counts of this clone. This sequence joins TRBV6-1 and TRBJ1-1, with TRBD1 matching over 7 bases. Per the germline V gene, CDR1 is MNHNS and CDR2 is SASEGT. The ends lost 3 bases at V and 3 bases at J; junction bases unmatched: 4. The CDR3 has 14 residues. CDR3 nucleotide sequence: TGTGCCAGCAGTGAGGGACAGAGATACACTGAAGCTTTCTTT. It specifies CASSEGQRYTEAFF.

The rearrangement links TRBV19 to TRBJ2-7, with TRBD1 identical over 10 bases. Losses at the gene ends were 6 bases for V and 4 bases for J; bases not matched to a gene: 12. The CDR3 spans 16 residues. Germline V gene data show CDR1 as LNHDA and CDR2 as SQIVND (reference sequence). CDR3 DNA sequence: TGTGCCAGTAGCAAAACAAGACAGGGGGCGTATTACGAGCAGTACTTC. Translated: CASSKTRQGAYYEQYF.

The V gene is TRBV6-6, the J gene TRBJ1-2; D call uncertain. With 2 bases removed from V and 8 bases from J, the gap between germline ends came to 15 bases. Germline V gene data show CDR1 as MNHNY and CDR2 as SVGAGI (reference sequence). This CDR3 region has 14 residues. For the CDR3, the DNA is TGTGCCAGCAGTTACATTCCCTCCCGTGAGGGCTACACCTTC. Translating gives CASSYIPSREGYTF.

V gene TRBV6-2 or TRBV6-3 combines with J gene TRBJ2-7, with a possible D match to TRBD1 (6 bases). The germline gives CDR1 MNHEY, CDR2 SVGEGT. The V end was cut by 7 bases, the J end by 5 bases, with 21 bases between. The CDR3 is made up of 15 amino acids. As DNA, the CDR3 is TGTGCCAGCACCCCTCAGGGACAAACGTGGCACGAGCAGTACTTC. Amino acids: CASTPQGQTWHEQYF.

This sequence joins TRBV5-1 and TRBJ2-2, with TRBD1 as a possible D gene (5 bases). This CDR3 contains 16 residues. Germline V CDR1 and CDR2: SGHRS, YFSETQ. V was clipped by 6 bases and J by 6 bases, with 21 bases between them. CDR3 nucleotides: TGCGCCAGCAACCCACTTAACAACCCAGGGTCCGGGGAGCTGTTTTTT. The encoded protein is CASNPLNNPGSGELFF.

Only a few counts were recorded for this clone. This chain connects TRBV27 to TRBJ2-1, with 14 nucleotides matching TRBD2. The ends lost 6 bases at V and 8 bases at J; junction bases unmatched: 6. The germline V gene has CDR1 MNHEY and CDR2 SMNVEV (reference sequence). The CDR3 totals 15 residues. The chain's CDR3 is CASSLTSGGADEQFF. Written as DNA, the CDR3 is TGTGCCAGCAGCCTGACTAGCGGGGGGGCCGATGAGCAGTTCTTC.

The chain carries TRBV4-3 and TRBJ1-1; tentative D call: TRBD1 (5 bases). The CDR3 is 16 amino acids. Germline loops: CDR1 LGHNA, CDR2 YSLEER. Trimming stripped 3 bases from V and 6 bases from J, with 20 bases between. CDR3 amino acids: CASSQFGGAGGAEAFF. CDR3 nucleotide sequence: TGCGCCAGCAGCCAGTTTGGAGGAGCGGGGGGAGCTGAAGCTTTCTTT.

J is TRBJ2-3 and V is TRBV9; D unresolved. CDR1 is SGDLS and CDR2 is YYNGEE in the germline V gene. CDR3 length: 14 amino acids. The V end lost 2 bases, the J end lost 2 bases, and 9 bases lay between the germline ends. CDR3 residues: CASSVTVPTDTQYF. Here the CDR3 DNA reads TGTGCCAGCAGCGTCACTGTCCCCACAGATACGCAGTATTTT. Complete variable domain (other parts from reference TRBV9 and TRBJ2-3): DSGVTQTPKHLITATGQRVTLRCSPRSGDLSVYWYQQSLDQGLQFLIQYYNGEERAKGNILERFSAQQFPDLHSELNLSSLELGDSALYFCASSVTVPTDTQYFGPGTRLTVL.

This sequence joins TRBV11-2 and TRBJ1-6, with TRBD1 as a possible D gene (6 bases). V was clipped by 4 bases and J by 6 bases, with 7 bases between them. The CDR3 covers 13 residues. Germline CDR1 and CDR2: SGHAT and FQNNGV. The CDR3 DNA reads as TGTGCCAGCAGCTCACAGGGTAATTCACCCCTCCACTTT. It is translated as CASSSQGNSPLHF. Full variable domain (outside the CDR3, taken from reference TRBV11-2 and TRBJ1-6): EAGVAQSPRYKIIEKRQSVAFWCNPISGHATLYWYQQILGQGPKLLIQFQNNGVVDDSQLPKDRFSAERLKGVDSTLKIQPAKLEDSAVYLCASSSQGNSPLHFGNGTRLTVT.

CDR3 residues: CASSGRDRLDTEAFF. The CDR3 DNA reads TGTGCCAGCAGTGGAAGGGACAGGTTGGACACTGAAGCTTTCTTT. The rearrangement links TRBV6-2 or TRBV6-3 to TRBJ1-1; TRBD1 matches at 8 bases. There are 15 residues in the CDR3. Trimming removed 5 bases from V and 3 bases from J; junction bases left unmatched: 8. CDR1 is MNHEY, CDR2 SVGEGT, per germline.

This clone was seen only once. This chain uses TRBV28 with TRBJ1-2, with D perhaps matching TRBD1 (5 bases). Germline V gives CDR1 MDHEN, CDR2 SYDVKM. The V gene lost 2 bases and the J gene lost 4 bases, with 17 bases spanning the gap. CDR3 length equals 16 residues. This chain's CDR3 is CASSLAGRGASYGYTF. In DNA, the CDR3 is TGTGCCAGCAGTTTAGCTGGGAGGGGAGCCTCCTATGGCTACACCTTC.

The rearrangement joins TRBV18 to TRBJ2-4; TRBD1 might be the D (6 bases). The CDR3 runs 13 residues. The germline gives CDR1 KGHSH, CDR2 LQKENI. Trimming shortened V by 6 bases and J by 8 bases, and 14 bases separated the two germline ends. The chain's CDR3 is CASSQDRRDIQYF. The CDR3 nucleotides are TGTGCCAGCTCCCAGGACAGAAGGGACATTCAGTACTTC.

The CDR3 DNA reads TGTGCCAGCTCACCACGGTCGGCGGGGAATTCCTACGAGCAGTACTTC. Amino acids: CASSPRSAGNSYEQYF. The V and J genes are TRBV18 and TRBJ2-7, with TRBD2 as a possible D gene (6 bases). Germline V CDR1 and CDR2: KGHSH, LQKENI. The V gene lost 1 base and the J gene lost 1 base, with 14 bases spanning the gap. The CDR3 consists of 16 residues.

This chain connects TRBV28 to TRBJ2-1, with TRBD2 identical over 11 bases. With 1 base clipped from V and 8 bases from J, the junction kept 10 bases outside the gene matches. CDR3 length: 17 amino acids. Per the germline V gene, CDR1 is MDHEN and CDR2 is SYDVKM. CDR3 DNA: TGTGCCAGCAGTTTATTGGGTAGCGGGGGGGTTGGCGATGAGCAGTTCTTC. Residues: CASSLLGSGGVGDEQFF.

This chain connects TRBV2 to TRBJ2-1, with a weak D call TRBD2 (6 bases). Trimming removed 4 bases at V and 1 base at J, with 8 bases between. The germline V gene has CDR1 SNHLY and CDR2 FYNNEI. The CDR3 totals 14 residues. CDR3 protein: CASSVGGSYNEQFF. For the CDR3, the DNA is TGTGCCAGCAGTGTGGGGGGTTCCTACAATGAGCAGTTCTTC.

The V and J genes are TRBV7-2 and TRBJ2-7, with a possible D match to TRBD2 (6 bases). The CDR3 sequence is 14 residues long. From germline, CDR1 is SGHTA and CDR2 FQGNSA. Trimming took 5 bases from V and 4 from J, leaving 15 bases between them. CDR3 sequence reads: CASSPGTVVYEQYF. CDR3 nucleotide sequence: TGTGCCAGCAGCCCCGGGACTGTCGTGTACGAGCAGTACTTC.

The V gene is TRBV29-1, the J gene TRBJ2-3; no reliable D call. There are 12 residues in the CDR3. The ends were cut back, 4 bases at V and 0 bases at J, with 5 bases in the middle. Germline loops: CDR1 SQVTM, CDR2 ANQGSEA. The CDR3 protein is CSVVQSTDTQYF. As DNA, the CDR3 is TGCAGCGTTGTACAGAGCACAGATACGCAGTATTTT.

The chain combines TRBV20-1 with TRBJ2-1; TRBD2 matches at 12 bases. Germline assignment: CDR1 DFQATT and CDR2 SNEGSKA (reference sequence). The CDR3 consists of 15 residues. V lost 3 bases and J lost 10; bases outside the gene matches: 10. DNA of the CDR3: TGCAGTGCTAGTCAACTAGCGGGAGGCGGGGGGGAGCAGTTCTTC. It specifies CSASQLAGGGGEQFF.